This T cell receptor beta chain was identified in a study of shared clonotypes between healthy human individuals. Clones were read by immunoSEQ multiplex PCR, and TCRdb kept only the in-frame ones, dropping some. The sample includes about 870,000 clones, around 93% seen only once; the top ten take nearly 25%. Selected positively for CCR7 and CD45RO-negative, naive CD8 cells excluded terminally differentiated effector memory CD45RA+ cells. Within Nashville, Tennessee resided all donors, each a Caucasian adult. The sequenced sample was naive CD8+ T cells sorted from blood. This receptor was identified in a young man in good health.

CDR3 loop: CASSLSSGTGTKGSSTDTQYF. The CDR3, as DNA: TGTGCCAGCAGTTTATCCTCCGGGACAGGCACCAAGGGATCGTCGACAGATACGCAGTATTTT. The chain recombines TRBV27 with TRBJ2-3; TRBD1 matches 8 bases. The CDR3 is 21 residues long. V was pared by 0 bases and J by 3 bases, with 20 bases of the junction left unmatched. The germline V gene encodes CDR1 MNHEY and CDR2 SMNVEV (reference sequence).